This T cell receptor beta chain was observed in a study of OX40 agonist ivuxolimab in advanced cancers. Trimming shortened V by 1 base and J by 7 bases, and 17 bases separated the two germline ends. The CDR3 has 16 amino acids. Per germline, CDR1 SGHVS and CDR2 FNYEAQ. Using immunoSEQ multiplex PCR, the repertoire was profiled, and TCRdb retains in-frame clones only, with some absent. The sample lists about 50,000 clones; around 90% were seen once. The source material was CD4+ or CD8+ T cells sorted from blood, sampled in a trial of the OX40 agonist ivuxolimab. The sequence was obtained from an adult with an advanced solid tumor such as melanoma, head and neck, liver or kidney cancer. This rearrangement joins TRBV7-6 to TRBJ2-1; D call uncertain. CDR3 in DNA: TGTGCCAGCAGCTTAGAGACGACCGCTTCCGGGAATGAGCAGTTCTTC. It encodes CASSLETTASGNEQFF.